This T cell receptor (beta chain) was documented in a study of STAT5B mutations in CD4+ large granular lymphocyte leukemia. The repertoire was sequenced with immunoSEQ multiplex PCR; TCRdb's copy has only in-frame clones and lacks some. The sample holds tens of thousands of clones, about 88% seen once. This TCR was sampled from a human donor in good health. The sequencing input was CD4+ T cells from blood buffy coats.

CDR3 in DNA: TGTGCCACCAGCAGAGATAGACAGGGCGGAGAAAAACTGTTTTTT. This translates into CATSRDRQGGEKLFF. The V and J genes are TRBV15 and TRBJ1-4, with 7 positions matching TRBD1. This CDR3 is 15 amino acids long. CDR1 is LNHNV, CDR2 YYDKDF, per germline (reference sequence). V shed 0 bases, J shed 8 bases, and the junction held 6 bases outside the gene matches.